These 23 T cell receptor beta chains originate from one sample sequenced in a study of shared clonotypes between healthy human individuals (dated by TCRdb to about 2020). Library prep was done by the immunoSEQ multiplex PCR assay. TCRdb stores this immuneACCESS table with in-frame sequences only. Part of the clones is absent; in the studies checked, under half of the shortfall reflects unresolved V genes, and no reason is known for the rest. The sample table contains around 2.1 million clones; only one count was recorded for around 93% of them. Around 1.7% of the sample belongs to the ten largest clones. CD8 naive samples were CD45RO-negative cells positively selected for CCR7, giving a CD45RA+CCR7+ population that excluded TemRA cells. The sample was naive CD8+ T cells from PBMCs. According to the study, the label for this sample's cell subset or site signals: CD45RA+CCR7+. These receptors all stem from a young man in good health. Some clones in this sample may be carry-over from other donors' samples.

The V gene is TRBV7-6, the J gene TRBJ2-1, with D perhaps matching TRBD2 (5 bases). V was cut by 5 bases and J by 8 bases, with 16 bases left in between. Per the germline V gene, CDR1 is SGHVS and CDR2 is FNYEAQ. The CDR3 contains 14 residues. CDR3 bases: TGTGCCAGCAGCCCGGGAACTCCGGTCGATGAGCAGTTCTTC. Protein sequence: CASSPGTPVDEQFF.

CDR3 in DNA: TGTGCCAGCAGCCAAAGCAGTTTTGAGCAGTTCTTC. It yields the protein CASSQSSFEQFF. This chain connects TRBV14 to TRBJ2-1; D ambiguous. CDR3 length: 12 amino acids. Trimming took off 2 bases at V and 9 bases at J, with 8 bases between the two ends. Germline V gene sequence: CDR1 SGHDN, CDR2 FVKESK.

The chain couples TRBV5-1 to TRBJ2-2; D is perhaps TRBD2 (6 bases). The germline V gene has CDR1 SGHRS and CDR2 YFSETQ. There are 16 residues in the CDR3. V lost 4 bases and J lost 3, with 16 bases in between. CDR3: CASSPIGGADTGELFF. The CDR3 DNA reads as TGCGCCAGCAGCCCAATCGGAGGGGCAGACACCGGGGAGCTGTTTTTT.

The gene calls are TRBV11-2 and TRBJ2-1; 9 bases are a match to TRBD2. This CDR3 contains 17 residues. V trimming: 0 bases; J trimming: 7 bases; junction bases outside the gene matches: 10. Germline loops: CDR1 SGHAT, CDR2 FQNNGV. DNA for the CDR3: TGTGCCAGCAGCTTAGATGGTTATAGCGGGAGTACGAATGAGCAGTTCTTC. Its translation is CASSLDGYSGSTNEQFF.

The V call is TRBV19, the J call TRBJ1-4; D may be TRBD1 (5 bases). This CDR3 region has 18 residues. The germline gives CDR1 LNHDA, CDR2 SQIVND (reference sequence). The V end was cut by 6 bases, the J end by 1 base, with 21 bases between. This CDR3 reads CASSRPGGEFRTNEKLFF. DNA of the CDR3: TGTGCCAGTAGCCGGCCGGGGGGAGAGTTCAGAACTAATGAAAAACTGTTTTTT.

The rearrangement links TRBV4-1 to TRBJ2-7, with 10 bases identical to TRBD2. After removal of 2 bases from V and 0 bases from J, the junction contained 4 bases not matched to a gene. This CDR3 contains 16 residues. Germline V lookup: CDR1 MGHRA, CDR2 YSYEKL. CDR3 loop: CASSQNSGRPSYEQYF. The DNA for the CDR3 is TGCGCCAGCAGCCAAAATAGCGGGAGGCCCTCCTACGAGCAGTACTTC.

Details on this clone: The same CDR3 arises from other DNA sequences in this sample as well. The gene calls are TRBV5-6 and TRBJ2-7; 7 bases line up with TRBD1. This CDR3 contains 13 residues. V trimming: 4 bases; J trimming: 3 bases; junction bases outside the gene matches: 4. The V gene's germline CDR1 is SGHDT and CDR2 YYEEEE. Here the CDR3 reads CASSLGQNYEQYF. DNA of the CDR3: TGTGCCAGCAGCCTGGGACAGAACTACGAGCAGTACTTC.

This chain links TRBV11-2 with TRBJ2-7; 11 bases match TRBD2. Germline assignment: CDR1 SGHAT and CDR2 FQNNGV. CDR3 size: 16 residues. The ends lost 3 bases at V and 3 bases at J; junction bases unmatched: 7. DNA for the CDR3: TGTGCCAGCAGCTTGTCCCCCGGGACTAGCGGCTACGAGCAGTACTTC. It is translated as CASSLSPGTSGYEQYF. Filled out from reference TRBV11-2 and TRBJ2-7, the complete variable domain reads EAGVAQSPRYKIIEKRQSVAFWCNPISGHATLYWYQQILGQGPKLLIQFQNNGVVDDSQLPKDRFSAERLKGVDSTLKIQPAKLEDSAVYLCASSLSPGTSGYEQYFGPGTRLTVT.

This clone was seen a single time. The rearrangement joins TRBV14 to TRBJ2-3; TRBD2 agrees at 8 bases. The CDR3 extends over 14 amino acids. Per the germline V gene, CDR1 is SGHDN and CDR2 is FVKESK. The J segment lost 3 bases and the V segment lost 8 bases, leaving 7 bases of the junction unmatched. The CDR3 coding sequence is TGTGCCAGCTACAGCGGGAGATGGACAGATACGCAGTATTTT. It yields the protein CASYSGRWTDTQYF.

The V call is TRBV4-1, the J call TRBJ2-2; 7 bases map to TRBD1. The CDR3 has 17 residues. Germline V CDR1 and CDR2: MGHRA, YSYEKL. The V segment lost 2 bases and the J segment 0 bases; nucleotides outside the gene matches: 6. The CDR3 reads CASSQSTGTANTGELFF. The CDR3 region has the DNA TGCGCCAGCAGCCAATCTACCGGGACAGCGAACACCGGGGAGCTGTTTTTT.

The chain recombines TRBV7-8 with TRBJ1-2; D remains ambiguous. The germline V gene encodes CDR1 SGHVS and CDR2 FQNEAQ. CDR3 length: 14 amino acids. V was trimmed by 4 bases and J by 2 bases, leaving 11 bases between them. The CDR3 protein is CASSYRTDNYGYTF. The CDR3 DNA follows: TGTGCCAGCAGCTACCGGACGGACAACTATGGCTACACCTTC.

The genes are TRBV10-2 and TRBJ2-7; tentatively, D is TRBD2 (5 bases). V lost 6 bases and J 2 bases, leaving 17 bases between the germline ends. Germline assignment: CDR1 WSHSY and CDR2 SAAADI. The length of the CDR3 is 15 residues. The CDR3 spells CASSTPGIGTYEQYF. DNA for the CDR3: TGCGCCAGCAGCACACCCGGGATCGGAACCTACGAGCAGTACTTC.

With respect to this clone: This CDR3 is also generated by other DNA sequences in the sample. The chain is built from TRBV27 and TRBJ2-5; 8 bases are a match to TRBD1. This CDR3 region has 14 residues. V lost 4 bases to trimming and J lost 4 bases; unmatched junction nucleotides: 5. Germline-derived CDR1 and CDR2 are MNHEY and SMNVEV (reference sequence). The CDR3 loop is CASSSQGAGETQYF. CDR3 in DNA: TGTGCCAGCAGTTCTCAGGGGGCTGGAGAGACCCAGTACTTC.

Here the CDR3 reads CASSFGSTSTLHF. In DNA, the CDR3 is TGTGCCAGCAGCTTTGGGTCGACTTCCACCCTCCACTTT. V is TRBV5-6 and J is TRBJ1-6, with D hard to call. The CDR3 is 13 amino acids. Trimming left V 2 bases short and J 14 bases short, with 14 bases between. Germline CDR1 and CDR2: SGHDT and YYEEEE.

The sample holds one count of this clone. This sample also contains other DNA sequences that code for the same CDR3. In nucleotides, the CDR3 is TGTGCCAGTAGTATAACGACAGGTAGCAATCAGCCCCAGCATTTT. Translated, it gives CASSITTGSNQPQHF. The gene calls are TRBV19 and TRBJ1-5; possible D gene TRBD1, 6 bases. Trimming shortened V by 2 bases and J by 0 bases, and 8 bases separated the two germline ends. Germline V lookup: CDR1 LNHDA, CDR2 SQIVND (reference sequence). This CDR3 has 15 residues.

Concerning this clone: The sample carries other DNA sequences with the same CDR3. This chain uses TRBV27 with TRBJ1-5; 7 nucleotides align to TRBD1. The CDR3 runs 14 residues. Germline CDR1 is MNHEY and CDR2 is SMNVEV (reference sequence). Germline trimming cut 2 bases from V and 5 bases from J; bases unmatched to any gene: 3. The CDR3 protein is CASSLRTGDQPQHF. CDR3 nucleotide sequence: TGTGCCAGCAGTTTAAGAACAGGGGATCAGCCCCAGCATTTT.

This clone occurred once. The gene calls are TRBV5-6 and TRBJ2-7; no definite D call. In germline, CDR1 is SGHDT, CDR2 YYEEEE. The CDR3 loop spans 15 amino acids. V lost 2 bases, J lost 0 bases, and 12 bases lay in between. The CDR3: CASSFGPSSSYEQYF. In DNA form, the CDR3 reads TGTGCCAGCAGCTTTGGGCCTTCGAGCTCCTACGAGCAGTACTTC.

This chain links TRBV27 with TRBJ2-1; 10 nucleotides align to TRBD2. The germline CDR1 and CDR2 sequences are MNHEY and SMNVEV (reference sequence). After removal of 4 bases from V and 6 bases from J, the junction contained 9 bases not matched to a gene. The CDR3 covers 16 residues. CDR3 in DNA: TGTGCCAGCAGTTCTAGCGGGAGACCCGGCGGCAATGAGCAGTTCTTC. Its translation: CASSSSGRPGGNEQFF.

This clone was seen only a few times. The rearrangement uses TRBV6-6 and TRBJ1-1; possibly TRBD1 for D (5 bases). The length of the CDR3 is 14 residues. Trimming removed 3 bases from V and 3 bases from J, with 11 bases in between. Per germline, CDR1 MNHNY and CDR2 SVGAGI (reference sequence). The CDR3 nucleotides read TGTGCCAGCAGTTATAGGGAGGGGTACACTGAAGCTTTCTTT. It codes for CASSYREGYTEAFF.

The V and J genes are TRBV7-6 and TRBJ2-1, with 10 nucleotides matching TRBD2. The junction had 18 bases not matched to a gene; V was cut back by 5 bases and J by 8 bases. This CDR3 contains 18 residues. Germline V gene sequence: CDR1 SGHVS, CDR2 FNYEAQ. DNA for the CDR3: TGTGCCAGCAGCCTTAACCTACTAGCGGGGCCCCCGCGGGATGAGCAGTTCTTC. Protein: CASSLNLLAGPPRDEQFF.

This clone is a singleton in its sample. The chain uses TRBV11-2 and TRBJ2-3; no definite D call. The V end was cut by 3 bases, the J end by 4 bases, with 8 bases between. The CDR3 is 13 residues long. CDR1 is SGHAT and CDR2 is FQNNGV in the germline V gene. The CDR3 DNA reads as TGTGCCAGCAGCTTTGGTCGGGCAGATACGCAGTATTTT. This translates into CASSFGRADTQYF.

This clone occurred once. The chain has TRBV4-3 and TRBJ2-5; 8 bases line up with TRBD1. This CDR3 contains 17 residues. CDR1 LGHNA and CDR2 YSLEER come from the germline V gene. The V segment lost 3 bases and the J segment 5 bases; nucleotides outside the gene matches: 14. CDR3 DNA: TGCGCCAGCAGCCAGGGTACAGGGGGACGCTACGGGGAGACCCAGTACTTC. Amino acid sequence: CASSQGTGGRYGETQYF.

The chain is built from TRBV27 and TRBJ2-5, with D tentatively TRBD2 (5 bases). V shed 4 bases and J shed 2 bases, with 11 bases lying between them. The germline CDR1 and CDR2 sequences are MNHEY and SMNVEV (reference sequence). This CDR3 region has 14 residues. The CDR3 bases are TGTGCCAGCAGTTACGCCCCGGGACAAGAGACCCAGTACTTC. The encoded protein is CASSYAPGQETQYF.